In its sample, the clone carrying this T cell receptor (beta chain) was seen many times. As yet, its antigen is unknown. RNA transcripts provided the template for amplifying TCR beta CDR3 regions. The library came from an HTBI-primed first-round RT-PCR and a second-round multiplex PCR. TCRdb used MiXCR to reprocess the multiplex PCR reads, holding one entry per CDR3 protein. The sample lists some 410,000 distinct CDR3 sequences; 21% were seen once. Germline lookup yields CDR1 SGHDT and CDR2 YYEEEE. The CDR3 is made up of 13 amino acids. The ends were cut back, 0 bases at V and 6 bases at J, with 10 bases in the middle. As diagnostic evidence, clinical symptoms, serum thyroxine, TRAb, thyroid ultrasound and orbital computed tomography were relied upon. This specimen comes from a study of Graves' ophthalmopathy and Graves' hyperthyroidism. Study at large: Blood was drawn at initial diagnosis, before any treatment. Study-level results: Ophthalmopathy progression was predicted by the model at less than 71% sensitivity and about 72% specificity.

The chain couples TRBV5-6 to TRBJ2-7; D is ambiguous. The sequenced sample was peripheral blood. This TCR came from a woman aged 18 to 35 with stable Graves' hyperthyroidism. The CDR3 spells CASSLEPTPEQYF. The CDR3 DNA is TGTGCCAGCAGCTTGGAGCCAACCCCCGAGCAGTACTTC.